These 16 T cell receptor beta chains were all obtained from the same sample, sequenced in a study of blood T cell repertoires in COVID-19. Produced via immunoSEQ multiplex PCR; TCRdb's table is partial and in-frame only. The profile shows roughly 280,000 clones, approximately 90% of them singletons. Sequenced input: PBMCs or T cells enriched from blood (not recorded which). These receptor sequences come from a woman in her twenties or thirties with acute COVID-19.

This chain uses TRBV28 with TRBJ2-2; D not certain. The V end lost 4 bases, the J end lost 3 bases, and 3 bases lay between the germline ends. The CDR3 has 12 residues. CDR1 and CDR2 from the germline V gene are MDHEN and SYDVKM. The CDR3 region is CASSSYTGELFF. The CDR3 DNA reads TGTGCCAGCAGTTCATACACCGGGGAGCTGTTTTTT. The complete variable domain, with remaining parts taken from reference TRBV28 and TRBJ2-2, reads DVKVTQSSRYLVKRTGEKVFLECVQDMDHENMFWYRQDPGLGLRLIYFSYDVKMKEKGDIPEGYSVSREKKERFSLILESASTNQTSMYLCASSSYTGELFFGEGSRLTVL.

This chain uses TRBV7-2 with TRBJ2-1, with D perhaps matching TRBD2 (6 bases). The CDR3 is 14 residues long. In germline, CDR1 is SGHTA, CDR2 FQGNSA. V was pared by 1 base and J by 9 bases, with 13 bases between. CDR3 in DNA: TGTGCCAGCAGCTTAGTACGGGAGAGCACTGAGCAGTTCTTC. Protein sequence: CASSLVRESTEQFF.

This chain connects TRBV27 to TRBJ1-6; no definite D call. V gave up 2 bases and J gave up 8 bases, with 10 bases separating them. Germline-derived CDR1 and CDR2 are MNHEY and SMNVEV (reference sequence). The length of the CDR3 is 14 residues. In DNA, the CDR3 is TGTGCCAGCAGTTTACGAGGGAGGGATTCACCCCTCCACTTT. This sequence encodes CASSLRGRDSPLHF.

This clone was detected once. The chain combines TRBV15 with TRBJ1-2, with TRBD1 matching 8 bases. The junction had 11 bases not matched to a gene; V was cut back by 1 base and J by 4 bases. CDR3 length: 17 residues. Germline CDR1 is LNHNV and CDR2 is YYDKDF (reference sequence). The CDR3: CATSRGQGGRGLYGYTF. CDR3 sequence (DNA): TGTGCCACCAGCAGAGGTCAAGGAGGCAGGGGGCTCTATGGCTACACCTTC.

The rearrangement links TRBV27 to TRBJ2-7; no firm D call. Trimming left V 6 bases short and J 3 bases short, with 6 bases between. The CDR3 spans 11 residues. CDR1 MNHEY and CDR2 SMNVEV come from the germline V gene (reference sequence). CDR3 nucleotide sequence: TGTGCCAGCAGCAACTACTACGAGCAGTACTTC. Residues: CASSNYYEQYF.

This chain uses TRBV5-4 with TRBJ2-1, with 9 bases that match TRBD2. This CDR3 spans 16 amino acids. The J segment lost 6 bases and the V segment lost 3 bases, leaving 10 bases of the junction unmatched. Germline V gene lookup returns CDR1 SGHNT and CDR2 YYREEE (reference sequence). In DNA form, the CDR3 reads TGTGCCAGCAGCTCTCACCTAGCGGGATCAATCAATGAGCAGTTCTTC. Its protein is CASSSHLAGSINEQFF.

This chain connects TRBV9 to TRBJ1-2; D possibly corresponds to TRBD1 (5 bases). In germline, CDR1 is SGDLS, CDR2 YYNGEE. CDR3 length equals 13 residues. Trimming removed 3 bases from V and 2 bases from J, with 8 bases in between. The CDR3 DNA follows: TGTGCCAGCAGCGCGGACAAAAACTATGGCTACACCTTC. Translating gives CASSADKNYGYTF.

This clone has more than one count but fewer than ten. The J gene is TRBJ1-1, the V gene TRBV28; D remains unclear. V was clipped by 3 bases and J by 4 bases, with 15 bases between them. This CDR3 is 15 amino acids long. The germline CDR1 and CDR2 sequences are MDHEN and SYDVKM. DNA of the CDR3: TGTGCCAGCAGTTTGTATGCGGGCGGGAGCACTGAAGCTTTCTTT. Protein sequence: CASSLYAGGSTEAFF.

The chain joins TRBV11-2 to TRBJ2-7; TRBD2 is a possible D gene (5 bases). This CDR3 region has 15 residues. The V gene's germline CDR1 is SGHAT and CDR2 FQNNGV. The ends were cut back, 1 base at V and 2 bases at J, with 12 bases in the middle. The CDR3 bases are TGTGCCAGCAGCTTAGCTGCGGGCCTCACCTACGAGCAGTACTTC. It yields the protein CASSLAAGLTYEQYF. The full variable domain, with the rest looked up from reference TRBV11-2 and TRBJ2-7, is EAGVAQSPRYKIIEKRQSVAFWCNPISGHATLYWYQQILGQGPKLLIQFQNNGVVDDSQLPKDRFSAERLKGVDSTLKIQPAKLEDSAVYLCASSLAAGLTYEQYFGPGTRLTVT.

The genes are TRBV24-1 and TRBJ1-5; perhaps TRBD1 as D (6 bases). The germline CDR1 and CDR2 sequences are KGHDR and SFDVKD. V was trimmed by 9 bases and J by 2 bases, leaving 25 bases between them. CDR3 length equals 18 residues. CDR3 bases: TGTGCCACCGACGAACAGGGTCGAGGGCATAGTGGCAATCAGCCCCAGCATTTT. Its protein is CATDEQGRGHSGNQPQHF.

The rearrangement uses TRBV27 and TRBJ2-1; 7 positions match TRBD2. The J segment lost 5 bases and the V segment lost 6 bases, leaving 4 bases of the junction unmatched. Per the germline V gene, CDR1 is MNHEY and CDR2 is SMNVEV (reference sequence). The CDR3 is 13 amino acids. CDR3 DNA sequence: TGTGCCAGCAGAGCTAGCGGACACAATGAGCAGTTCTTC. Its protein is CASRASGHNEQFF.

DNA of the CDR3: TGTGCGGGGGGCAATGAGCAGTTCTTC. It is translated as CAGGNEQFF. The chain uses TRBV7-9 and TRBJ2-1; perhaps TRBD2 as D (6 bases). Germline V gene sequence: CDR1 SEHNR, CDR2 FQNEAQ (reference sequence). This CDR3 has 9 residues.

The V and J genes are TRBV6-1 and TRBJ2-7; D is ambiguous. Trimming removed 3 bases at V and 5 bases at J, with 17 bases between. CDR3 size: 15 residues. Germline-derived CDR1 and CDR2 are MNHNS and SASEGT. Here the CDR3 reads CASSEGYLLTHEQYF. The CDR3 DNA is TGTGCCAGCAGTGAGGGCTACCTCCTCACCCACGAGCAGTACTTC.

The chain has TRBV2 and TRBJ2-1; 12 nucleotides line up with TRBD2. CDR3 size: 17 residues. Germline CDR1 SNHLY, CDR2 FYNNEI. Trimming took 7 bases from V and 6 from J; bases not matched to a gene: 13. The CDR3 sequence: CASKTSGSFGLGNEQFF. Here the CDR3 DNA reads TGTGCCAGCAAGACTAGCGGGAGTTTTGGTTTGGGCAATGAGCAGTTCTTC.

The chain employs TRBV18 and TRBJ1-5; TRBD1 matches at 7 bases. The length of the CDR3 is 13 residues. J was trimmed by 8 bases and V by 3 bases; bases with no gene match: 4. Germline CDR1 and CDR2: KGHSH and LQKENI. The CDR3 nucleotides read TGTGCCAGCTCACCGGACAGGACTAAGCCCCAGCATTTT. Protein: CASSPDRTKPQHF.

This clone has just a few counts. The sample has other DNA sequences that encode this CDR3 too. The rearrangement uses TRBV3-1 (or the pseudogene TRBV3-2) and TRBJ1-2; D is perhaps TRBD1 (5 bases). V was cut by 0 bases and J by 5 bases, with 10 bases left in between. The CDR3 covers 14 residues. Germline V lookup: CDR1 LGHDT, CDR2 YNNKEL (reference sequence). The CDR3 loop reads CASSQDGGEYGYTF. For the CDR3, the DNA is TGTGCCAGCAGCCAAGATGGGGGGGAGTATGGCTACACCTTC.